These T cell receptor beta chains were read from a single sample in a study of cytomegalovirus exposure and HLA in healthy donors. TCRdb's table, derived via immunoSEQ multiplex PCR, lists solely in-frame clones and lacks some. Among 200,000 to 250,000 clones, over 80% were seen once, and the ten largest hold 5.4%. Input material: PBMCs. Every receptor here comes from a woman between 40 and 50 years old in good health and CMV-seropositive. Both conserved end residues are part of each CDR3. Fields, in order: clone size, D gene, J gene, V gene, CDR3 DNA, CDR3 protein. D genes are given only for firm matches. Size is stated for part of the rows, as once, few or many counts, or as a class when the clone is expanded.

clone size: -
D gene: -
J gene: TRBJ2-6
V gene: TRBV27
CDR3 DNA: TGTGCCAGCAGGAACAGGGCGAGCTCTGGGGCCAACGTCCTGACTTTC
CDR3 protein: CASRNRASSGANVLTF

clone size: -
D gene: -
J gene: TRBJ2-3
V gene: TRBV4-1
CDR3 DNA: TGCGCCAGCAGCCAAGATACTAGCAGAGGGGGCGATACGCAGTATTTT
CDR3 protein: CASSQDTSRGGDTQYF

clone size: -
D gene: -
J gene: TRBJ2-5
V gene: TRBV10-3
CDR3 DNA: TGTGCCATCACTGGGGGCCGCCAAGAGACCCAGTACTTC
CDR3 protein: CAITGGRQETQYF

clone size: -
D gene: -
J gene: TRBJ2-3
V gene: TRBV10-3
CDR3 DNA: TGTGCCATCAGTGCGAGGGGGATACTCACAGATACGCAGTATTTT
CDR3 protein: CAISARGILTDTQYF

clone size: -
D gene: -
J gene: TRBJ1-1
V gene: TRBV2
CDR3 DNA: TGTGCCAGCAGTGAGAGGGTTATGAACACTGAAGCTTTCTTT
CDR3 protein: CASSERVMNTEAFF

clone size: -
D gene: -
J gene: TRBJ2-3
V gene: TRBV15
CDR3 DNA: TGTGCCACCAGCAGAGAACGCGGGTCTGCAGATACGCAGTATTTT
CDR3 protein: CATSRERGSADTQYF

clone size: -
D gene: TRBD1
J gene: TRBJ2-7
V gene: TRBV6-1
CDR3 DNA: TGTGCCAGCAGTGATCCCGGGACAGGGGTGAACGAGCAGTACTTC
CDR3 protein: CASSDPGTGVNEQYF

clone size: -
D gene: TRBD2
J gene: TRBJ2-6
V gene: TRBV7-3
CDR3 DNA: TGTGCCAGCAGCACTAGCGGGGGGGCAGCTGGGGCCAACGTCCTGACTTTC
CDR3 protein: CASSTSGGAAGANVLTF

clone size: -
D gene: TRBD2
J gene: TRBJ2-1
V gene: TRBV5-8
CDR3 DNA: TGTGCCAGCAGCCTGATGACTAGCGTAAGCTCCTACAATGAGCAGTTCTTC
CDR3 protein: CASSLMTSVSSYNEQFF

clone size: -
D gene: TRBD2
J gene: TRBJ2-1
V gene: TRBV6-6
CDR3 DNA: TGTGCCAGCAGTTACTTTGGGACTAGCGGGGGGAATGAGCAGTTCTTC
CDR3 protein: CASSYFGTSGGNEQFF

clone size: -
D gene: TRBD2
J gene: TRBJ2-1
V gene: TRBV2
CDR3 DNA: TGTGCCAGCAGTCTTAGCGGGCGGGCATGGGATGAGCAGTTCTTC
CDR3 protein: CASSLSGRAWDEQFF

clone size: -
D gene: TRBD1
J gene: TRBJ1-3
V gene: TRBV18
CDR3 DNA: TGTGCCAGCTCACTTTCCGGGACAGGGACTGGAAACACCATATATTTT
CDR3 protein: CASSLSGTGTGNTIYF

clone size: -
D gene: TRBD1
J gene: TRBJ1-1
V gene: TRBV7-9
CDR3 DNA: TGTTCCAGCAGCTTAGTCAGGGGGCGAGGCACTGAAGCTTTCTTT
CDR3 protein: CSSSLVRGRGTEAFF

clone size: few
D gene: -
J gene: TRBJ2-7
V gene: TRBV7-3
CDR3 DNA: TGTGCCAGCAGCCCTGGAGGGAATACCTACGAGCAGTACTTC
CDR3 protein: CASSPGGNTYEQYF

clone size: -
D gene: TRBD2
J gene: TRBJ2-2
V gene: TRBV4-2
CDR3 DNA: TGTGCCAGCAGCCAAGTTGATAGCGGGATACGTGGCGGGGAGCTGTTTTTT
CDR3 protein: CASSQVDSGIRGGELFF

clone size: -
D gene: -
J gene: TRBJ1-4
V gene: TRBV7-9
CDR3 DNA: TGTGCCAGCAGCTTAGCAGACAGCGCTAATGAAAAACTGTTTTTT
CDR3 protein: CASSLADSANEKLFF

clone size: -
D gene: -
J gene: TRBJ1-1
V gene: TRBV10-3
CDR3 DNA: TGTGCCATCAGTGGGAAGGACTCGAACACTGAAGCTTTCTTT
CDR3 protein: CAISGKDSNTEAFF

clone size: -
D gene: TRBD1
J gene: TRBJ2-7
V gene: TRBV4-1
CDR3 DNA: TGCGCCAGCAGTCAGTCAGCCGGGACAGGGACCTACGAGCAGTACTTC
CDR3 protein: CASSQSAGTGTYEQYF

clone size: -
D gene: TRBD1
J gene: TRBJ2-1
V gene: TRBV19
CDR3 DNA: TGTGCCAGTAGTCCTCGTGTAGGGGGCAGGGATGAGCAGTTCTTC
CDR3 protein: CASSPRVGGRDEQFF

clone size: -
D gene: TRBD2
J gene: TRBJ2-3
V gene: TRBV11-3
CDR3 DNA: TGTGCCAGCAGCCCCTCTAGCGGGAGAACAGATACGCAGTATTTT
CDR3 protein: CASSPSSGRTDTQYF

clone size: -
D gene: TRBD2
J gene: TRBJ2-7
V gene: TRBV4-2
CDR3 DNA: TGTGCCAGCAGCCAAGAACTAGCGGGTGTCTACGAGCAGTACTTC
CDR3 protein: CASSQELAGVYEQYF

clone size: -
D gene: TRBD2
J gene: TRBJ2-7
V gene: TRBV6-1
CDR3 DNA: TGTGCCAGCACCCAAGGTGGGACTAGCAGCTACGAGCAGTACTTC
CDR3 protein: CASTQGGTSSYEQYF

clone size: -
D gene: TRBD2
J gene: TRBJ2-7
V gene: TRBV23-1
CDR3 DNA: TGCGCCAGCAGTCAACCGGCCTTAGCGGGAGGCGCCTACGAGCAGTACTTC
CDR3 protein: CASSQPALAGGAYEQYF

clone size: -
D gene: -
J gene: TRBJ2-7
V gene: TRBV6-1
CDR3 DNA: TGTGCCAGCATTGGGACAGCGGGTGCCTACGAGCAGTACTTC
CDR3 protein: CASIGTAGAYEQYF

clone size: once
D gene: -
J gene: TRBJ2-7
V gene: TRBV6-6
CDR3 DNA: TGTGCCAGCAGTTACTCCGGTGACGGGGGAAGCGAGCAGTACTTC
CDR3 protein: CASSYSGDGGSEQYF

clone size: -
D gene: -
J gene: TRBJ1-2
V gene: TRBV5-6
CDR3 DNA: TGTGCCAGCAGCCCGGGGAGTCCTGGGGGCTACACCTTC
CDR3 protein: CASSPGSPGGYTF

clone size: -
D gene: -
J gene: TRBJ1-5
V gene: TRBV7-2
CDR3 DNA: TGTGCCAGCAGCCAGATGGCAGGGGGCAATCAGCCCCAGCATTTT
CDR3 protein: CASSQMAGGNQPQHF

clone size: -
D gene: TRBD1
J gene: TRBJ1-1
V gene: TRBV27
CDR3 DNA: TGTGCCAGCAGTCCCCAGGGGGCGAGGAACACTGAAGCTTTCTTT
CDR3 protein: CASSPQGARNTEAFF

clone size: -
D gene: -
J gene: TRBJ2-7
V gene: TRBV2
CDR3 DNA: TGTGCCAGCGGGGTGGGAGTCGATGAGCAGTACTTC
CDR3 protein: CASGVGVDEQYF

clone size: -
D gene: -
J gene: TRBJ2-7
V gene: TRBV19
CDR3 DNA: TGTGCCAGTATGGCGCAGGGGAAAACCCGAGAGCAGTACTTC
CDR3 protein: CASMAQGKTREQYF

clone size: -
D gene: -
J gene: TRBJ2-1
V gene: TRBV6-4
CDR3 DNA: TGTGCCAGCAGTGAAGGAGGGCTTGAGGGGCGGAATGAGCAGTTCTTC
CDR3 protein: CASSEGGLEGRNEQFF

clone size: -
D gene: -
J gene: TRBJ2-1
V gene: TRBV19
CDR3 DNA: TGTGCCAGTAGTATCTCCGGTGCTCGTCCCTACAATGAGCAGTTCTTC
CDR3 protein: CASSISGARPYNEQFF

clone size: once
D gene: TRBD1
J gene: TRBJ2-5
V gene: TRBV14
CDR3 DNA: TGTGCCAGCAGATCCGGGACAGGGATGAACTTC
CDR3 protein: CASRSGTGMNF

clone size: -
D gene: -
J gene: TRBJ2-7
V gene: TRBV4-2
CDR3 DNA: TGTGCCAGCAGCCAAGAATCTGCAGAAACCTACGAGCAGTACTTC
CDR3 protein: CASSQESAETYEQYF

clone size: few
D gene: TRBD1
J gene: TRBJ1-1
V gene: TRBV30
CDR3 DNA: TGTGCCCGACAGGGGCGCACTGAAGCTTTCTTT
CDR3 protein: CARQGRTEAFF

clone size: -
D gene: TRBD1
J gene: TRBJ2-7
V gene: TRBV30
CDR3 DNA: TGTGCCTGGGGGACAGGGTCCTACGAGCAGTACTTC
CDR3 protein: CAWGTGSYEQYF